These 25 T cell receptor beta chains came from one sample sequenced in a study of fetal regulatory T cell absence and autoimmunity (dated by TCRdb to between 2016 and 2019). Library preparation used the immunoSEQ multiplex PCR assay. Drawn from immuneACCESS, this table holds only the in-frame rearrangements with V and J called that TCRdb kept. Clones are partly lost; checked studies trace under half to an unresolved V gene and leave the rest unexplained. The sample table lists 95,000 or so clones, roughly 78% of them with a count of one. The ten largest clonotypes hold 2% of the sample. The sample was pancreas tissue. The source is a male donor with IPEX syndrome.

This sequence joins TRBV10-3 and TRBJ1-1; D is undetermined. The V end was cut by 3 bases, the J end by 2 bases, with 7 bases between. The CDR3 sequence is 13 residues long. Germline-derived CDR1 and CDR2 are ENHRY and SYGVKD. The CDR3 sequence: CAISEFRNTEAFF. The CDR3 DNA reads TGTGCCATCAGTGAATTCAGAAACACTGAAGCTTTCTTT.

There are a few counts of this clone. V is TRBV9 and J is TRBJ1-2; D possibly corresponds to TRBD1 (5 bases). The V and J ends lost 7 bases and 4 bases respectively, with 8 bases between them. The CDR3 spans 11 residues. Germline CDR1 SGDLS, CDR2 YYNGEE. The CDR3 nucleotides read TGTGCCAGCGAAGGGGCCTATGGCTACACCTTC. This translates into CASEGAYGYTF.

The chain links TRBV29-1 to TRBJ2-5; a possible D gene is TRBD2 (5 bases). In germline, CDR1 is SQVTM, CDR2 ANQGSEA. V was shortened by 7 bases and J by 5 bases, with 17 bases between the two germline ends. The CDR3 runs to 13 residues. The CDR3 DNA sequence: TGCAGCGCCCACCGCCGGGGTGGGGAGACCCAGTACTTC. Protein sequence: CSAHRRGGETQYF.

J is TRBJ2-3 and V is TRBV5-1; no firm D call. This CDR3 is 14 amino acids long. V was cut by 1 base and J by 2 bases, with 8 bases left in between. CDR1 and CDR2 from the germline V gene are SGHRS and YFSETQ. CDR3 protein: CASSLSQVTDTQYF. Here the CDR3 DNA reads TGCGCCAGCAGCTTGAGCCAGGTCACAGATACGCAGTATTTT.

The CDR3, as DNA: TGCGCCAGCAGCCAAGATGCTAGCGGGGCGAACACCGGGGAGCTGTTTTTT. It encodes CASSQDASGANTGELFF. The rearrangement links TRBV4-1 to TRBJ2-2; 9 bases map to TRBD2. The germline V gene has CDR1 MGHRA and CDR2 YSYEKL. The CDR3 is made up of 17 amino acids. Germline trimming cut 0 bases from V and 0 bases from J; bases unmatched to any gene: 2.

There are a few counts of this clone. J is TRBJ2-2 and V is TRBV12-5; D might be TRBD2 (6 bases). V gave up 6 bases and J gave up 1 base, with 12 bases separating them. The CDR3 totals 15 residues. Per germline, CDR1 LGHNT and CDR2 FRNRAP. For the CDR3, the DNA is TGTGCTAGTGGCACGGGACTCCAGAACACCGGGGAGCTGTTTTTT. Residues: CASGTGLQNTGELFF. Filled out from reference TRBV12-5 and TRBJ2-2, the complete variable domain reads DARVTQTPRHKVTEMGQEVTMRCQPILGHNTVFWYRQTMMQGLELLAYFRNRAPLDDSGMPKDRFSAEMPDATLATLKIQPSEPRDSAVYFCASGTGLQNTGELFFGEGSRLTVL.

The CDR3 DNA is TGTGCCAGCAGCTTCCCAGGGTGGGTCTCCTACGAGCAGTACTTC. Translated: CASSFPGWVSYEQYF. The chain is built from TRBV7-8 and TRBJ2-7, with a tentative D call TRBD1 (5 bases). The germline gives CDR1 SGHVS, CDR2 FQNEAQ. The V gene lost 3 bases and the J gene lost 0 bases, with 12 bases spanning the gap. The length of the CDR3 is 15 residues.

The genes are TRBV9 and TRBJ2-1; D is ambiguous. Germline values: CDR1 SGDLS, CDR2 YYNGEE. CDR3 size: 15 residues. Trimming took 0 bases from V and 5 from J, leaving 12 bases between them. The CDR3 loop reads CASSVDGLGHNEQFF. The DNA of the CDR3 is TGTGCCAGCAGCGTAGACGGGTTGGGCCACAATGAGCAGTTCTTC.

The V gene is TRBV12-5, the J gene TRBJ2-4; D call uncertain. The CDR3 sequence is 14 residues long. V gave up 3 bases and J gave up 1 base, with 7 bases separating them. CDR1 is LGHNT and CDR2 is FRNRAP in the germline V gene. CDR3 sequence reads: CASGFGRAKNIQYF. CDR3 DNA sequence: TGTGCTAGTGGTTTTGGCAGGGCCAAAAACATTCAGTACTTC.

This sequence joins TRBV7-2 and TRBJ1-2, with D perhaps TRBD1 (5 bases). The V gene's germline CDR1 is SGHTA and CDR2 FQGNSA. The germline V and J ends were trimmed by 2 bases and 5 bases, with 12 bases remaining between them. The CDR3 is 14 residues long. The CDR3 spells CASSLNPGLYGYTF. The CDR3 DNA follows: TGTGCCAGCAGCTTAAACCCGGGACTGTATGGCTACACCTTC.

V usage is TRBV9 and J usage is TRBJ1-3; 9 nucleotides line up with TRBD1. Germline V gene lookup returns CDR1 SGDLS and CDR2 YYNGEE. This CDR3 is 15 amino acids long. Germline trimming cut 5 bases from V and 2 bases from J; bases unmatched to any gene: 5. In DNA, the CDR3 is TGTGCCAGCAGTAGCACAGGGGGCACTGGAAACACCATATATTTT. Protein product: CASSSTGGTGNTIYF.

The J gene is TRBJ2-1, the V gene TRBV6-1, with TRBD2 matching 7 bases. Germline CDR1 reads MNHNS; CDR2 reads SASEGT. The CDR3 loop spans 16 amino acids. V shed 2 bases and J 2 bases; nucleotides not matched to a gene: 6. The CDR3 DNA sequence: TGTGCCAGCAGTGAATGGGGGGGGAGAACCTACAATGAGCAGTTCTTC. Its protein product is CASSEWGGRTYNEQFF.

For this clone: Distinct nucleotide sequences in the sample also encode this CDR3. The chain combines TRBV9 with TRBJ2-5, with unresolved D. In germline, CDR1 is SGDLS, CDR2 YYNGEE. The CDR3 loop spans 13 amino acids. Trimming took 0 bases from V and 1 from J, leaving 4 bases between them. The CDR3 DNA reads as TGTGCCAGCAGCGTAGGGGGCCAAGAGACCCAGTACTTC. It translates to CASSVGGQETQYF.

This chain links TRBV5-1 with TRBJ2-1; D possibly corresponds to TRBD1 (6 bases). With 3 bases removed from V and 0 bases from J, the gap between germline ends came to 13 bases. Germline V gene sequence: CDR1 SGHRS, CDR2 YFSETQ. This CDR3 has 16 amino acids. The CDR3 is CASSWDISLSYNEQFF. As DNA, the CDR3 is TGCGCCAGCAGCTGGGACATATCTCTCTCCTACAATGAGCAGTTCTTC.

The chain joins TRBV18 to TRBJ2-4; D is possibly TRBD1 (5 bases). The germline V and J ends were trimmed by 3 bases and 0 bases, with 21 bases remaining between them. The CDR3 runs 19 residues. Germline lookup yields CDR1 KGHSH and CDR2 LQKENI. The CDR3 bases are TGTGCCAGCTCACCCCCGACAGTGAGTGGGCGTTTAGCCAAAAACATTCAGTACTTC. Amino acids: CASSPPTVSGRLAKNIQYF.

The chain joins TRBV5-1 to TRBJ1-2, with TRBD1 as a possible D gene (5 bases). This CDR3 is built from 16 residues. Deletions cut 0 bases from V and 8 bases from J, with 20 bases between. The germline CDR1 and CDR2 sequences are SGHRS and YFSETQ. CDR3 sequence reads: CASSLGLGYLRGGYTF. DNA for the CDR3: TGCGCCAGCAGCTTGGGGTTGGGCTATCTCCGGGGGGGCTACACCTTC.

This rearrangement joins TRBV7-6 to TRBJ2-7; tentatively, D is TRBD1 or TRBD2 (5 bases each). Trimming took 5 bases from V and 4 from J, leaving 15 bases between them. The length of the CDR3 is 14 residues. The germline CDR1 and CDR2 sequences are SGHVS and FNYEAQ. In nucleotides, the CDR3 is TGTGCCAGCAGCCCCCGGGGACCGGCTTACGAGCAGTACTTC. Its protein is CASSPRGPAYEQYF.

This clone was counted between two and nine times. The CDR3 nucleotides read TGTGCCAGCAGTGATTTTGGGGGGCCTAACTATGGCTACACCTTC. The encoded protein is CASSDFGGPNYGYTF. The chain is built from TRBV25-1 and TRBJ1-2; D is perhaps TRBD1 (6 bases). The germline CDR1 and CDR2 sequences are MGHDK and SYGVNS. V lost 3 bases to trimming and J lost 0 bases, with 11 bases between them. This CDR3 has 15 amino acids.

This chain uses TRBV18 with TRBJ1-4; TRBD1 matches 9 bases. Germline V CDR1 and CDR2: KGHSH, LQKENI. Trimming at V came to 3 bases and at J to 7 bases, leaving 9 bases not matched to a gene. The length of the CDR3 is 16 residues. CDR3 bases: TGTGCCAGCTCACCGTATACAGGGGGCTCGGGTGAAAAACTGTTTTTT. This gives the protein CASSPYTGGSGEKLFF.

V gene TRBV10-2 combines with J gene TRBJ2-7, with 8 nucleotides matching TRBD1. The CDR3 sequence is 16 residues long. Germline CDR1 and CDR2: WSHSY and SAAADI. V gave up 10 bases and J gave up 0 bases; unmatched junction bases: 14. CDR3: CAIRGPLGGSSYEQYF. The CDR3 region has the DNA TGCGCCATCAGGGGGCCATTGGGCGGAAGCTCCTACGAGCAGTACTTC.

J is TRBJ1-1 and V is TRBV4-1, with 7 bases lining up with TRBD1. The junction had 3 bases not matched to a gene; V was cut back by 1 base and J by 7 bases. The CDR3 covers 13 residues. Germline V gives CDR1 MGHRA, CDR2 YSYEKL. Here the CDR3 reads CASSQVGGLEAFF. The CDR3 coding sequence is TGCGCCAGCAGCCAAGTAGGGGGCCTTGAAGCTTTCTTT.

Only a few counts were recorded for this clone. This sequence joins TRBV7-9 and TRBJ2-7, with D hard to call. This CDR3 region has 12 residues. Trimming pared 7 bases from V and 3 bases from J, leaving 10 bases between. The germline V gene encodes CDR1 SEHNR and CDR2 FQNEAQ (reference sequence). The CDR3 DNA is TGTGCCAGCAACCATCCGGGCTACGAGCAGTACTTC. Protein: CASNHPGYEQYF.

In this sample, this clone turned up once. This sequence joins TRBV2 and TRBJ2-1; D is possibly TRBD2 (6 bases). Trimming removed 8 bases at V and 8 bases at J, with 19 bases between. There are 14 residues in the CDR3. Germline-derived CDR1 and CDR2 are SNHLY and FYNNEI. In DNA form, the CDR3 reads TGTGCCAGCCAAACCACCAGACTAGAGTATGAGCAGTTCTTC. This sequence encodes CASQTTRLEYEQFF.

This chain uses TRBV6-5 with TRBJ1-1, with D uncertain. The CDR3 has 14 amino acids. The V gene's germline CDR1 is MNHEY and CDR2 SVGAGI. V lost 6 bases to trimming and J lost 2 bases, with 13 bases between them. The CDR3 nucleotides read TGTGCCAGCAGGCCCGGTAATTTAAACACTGAAGCTTTCTTT. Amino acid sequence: CASRPGNLNTEAFF.

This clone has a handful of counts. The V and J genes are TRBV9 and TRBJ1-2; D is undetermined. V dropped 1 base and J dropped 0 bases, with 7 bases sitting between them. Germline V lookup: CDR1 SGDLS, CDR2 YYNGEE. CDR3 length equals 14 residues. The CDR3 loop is CASSVSEANYGYTF. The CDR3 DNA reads TGTGCCAGCAGCGTAAGCGAGGCTAACTATGGCTACACCTTC.